The 22 T cell receptor beta chains given below trace back to one sample, sequenced in a study of cytomegalovirus exposure and HLA in healthy donors. The PCR was carried out with 60 Vbeta primers and 13 Jbeta primers. Sequencing was performed with immunoSEQ multiplex PCR; in TCRdb, only in-frame clones are kept and a portion is missing. The sample lists around 76,000 clones; around 79% were seen once. Material: PBMCs. The receptors were gathered from a man aged 35-49 years in good health and CMV-seronegative.

The table lists this clone with a few counts. One junction end disagrees with the germline gene, perhaps due to a read error. The V and J genes are TRBV7-9 and TRBJ2-2; 9 bases fit TRBD2. The CDR3 is made up of 17 amino acids. Germline CDR1 is SEHNR and CDR2 is FQNEAQ (reference sequence). In nucleotides, the CDR3 is TGTTCCAGCAGCGCCAGGGCGGGAGGGCGGAACACCGGGGAGCTGTTTTTT. Protein: CSSSARAGGRNTGELFF.

V usage is TRBV28 and J usage is TRBJ2-5; D is perhaps TRBD2 (5 bases). Deletions cut 3 bases from V and 3 bases from J, with 5 bases between. This CDR3 region has 12 residues. CDR1 is MDHEN, CDR2 SYDVKM, per germline. CDR3 coding DNA: TGTGCCAGCAGTTTGCGGGAAGAGACCCAGTACTTC. Translation gives CASSLREETQYF.

The chain joins TRBV5-8 to TRBJ2-1; possibly TRBD2 for D (5 bases). Trimming removed 4 bases at V and 10 bases at J, with 15 bases between. Germline CDR1 reads SGHTS; CDR2 reads YDEGEE. This CDR3 is built from 13 residues. The CDR3 region is CASSRTGRGEQFF. In DNA form, the CDR3 reads TGTGCCAGCAGCCGGACTGGCCGTGGGGAGCAGTTCTTC.

This rearrangement joins TRBV2 to TRBJ1-1, with D perhaps matching TRBD1 (6 bases). The CDR3 loop spans 13 amino acids. With 4 bases removed from V and 3 bases from J, the gap between germline ends came to 9 bases. Germline values: CDR1 SNHLY, CDR2 FYNNEI. CDR3 nucleotides: TGTGCCAGCAGTGCCCAGGGGCACACTGAAGCTTTCTTT. It is translated as CASSAQGHTEAFF. Using reference TRBV2 and TRBJ1-1 for the parts outside the CDR3, the full variable domain is EPEVTQTPSHQVTQMGQEVILRCVPISNHLYFYWYRQILGQKVEFLVSFYNNEISEKSEIFDDQFSVERPDGSNFTLKIRSTKLEDSAMYFCASSAQGHTEAFFGQGTRLTVV.

This chain connects TRBV19 to TRBJ1-4; 7 nucleotides align to TRBD1. Looked up from germline, CDR1 is LNHDA and CDR2 is SQIVND (reference sequence). Losses at the gene ends were 4 bases for V and 7 bases for J; bases not matched to a gene: 18. The CDR3 spans 18 residues. CDR3 sequence reads: CASSTALGVQGVVEKLFF. CDR3 sequence (DNA): TGTGCCAGTAGTACGGCATTGGGTGTGCAGGGGGTTGTTGAAAAACTGTTTTTT.

CDR3 coding DNA: TGTGCCAGTAATCCCAGGGGAAGGGATGAGCAGTTCTTC. As protein: CASNPRGRDEQFF. This sequence joins TRBV19 and TRBJ2-1; D might be TRBD1 (6 bases). Germline assignment: CDR1 LNHDA and CDR2 SQIVND (reference sequence). The CDR3 extends over 13 amino acids. With 7 bases removed from V and 8 bases from J, the gap between germline ends came to 15 bases.

The chain has TRBV4-1 and TRBJ2-5, with 7 nucleotides matching TRBD1. The CDR3 has 15 residues. CDR1 and CDR2 (germline): MGHRA, YSYEKL. The ends lost 4 bases at V and 2 bases at J; junction bases unmatched: 7. The CDR3 is CASSRLRGIQETQYF. CDR3 coding DNA: TGCGCCAGCAGCCGGCTCAGGGGGATTCAAGAGACCCAGTACTTC.

The V gene is TRBV28, the J gene TRBJ2-5; TRBD2 matches at 7 bases. V lost 2 bases to trimming and J lost 5 bases; unmatched junction nucleotides: 5. This CDR3 is built from 14 residues. The germline V gene has CDR1 MDHEN and CDR2 SYDVKM. The CDR3, as DNA: TGTGCCAGCAGTTTAGCGGGAGATTGGGAGACCCAGTACTTC. Translating it yields CASSLAGDWETQYF. Variable domain in full (rest from reference TRBV28 and TRBJ2-5): DVKVTQSSRYLVKRTGEKVFLECVQDMDHENMFWYRQDPGLGLRLIYFSYDVKMKEKGDIPEGYSVSREKKERFSLILESASTNQTSMYLCASSLAGDWETQYFGPGTRLLVL.

This clone was counted between two and nine times. CDR3: CASSLDPSVLAEAFF. DNA for the CDR3: TGTGCCAGCAGCTTAGACCCCAGCGTTCTCGCTGAAGCTTTCTTT. This chain links TRBV11-2 with TRBJ1-1; D ambiguous. Deletions cut 0 bases from V and 6 bases from J, with 14 bases between. The CDR3 sequence is 15 residues long. Germline V gene lookup returns CDR1 SGHAT and CDR2 FQNNGV.

V usage is TRBV5-1 and J usage is TRBJ1-1, with D possibly TRBD1 on 6 matching bases. Germline CDR1 SGHRS, CDR2 YFSETQ. Trimming removed 4 bases at V and 3 bases at J, with 13 bases between. The CDR3 runs to 14 residues. Here the CDR3 DNA reads TGCGCCAGCAGCGCGGGGAGGGGGGACACTGAAGCTTTCTTT. This codes for CASSAGRGDTEAFF.

The V call is TRBV19, the J call TRBJ2-3; the D gene is possibly TRBD2 (5 bases). Trimming cost V 5 bases and J 0 bases, with 9 bases left between them. This CDR3 has 14 amino acids. CDR1 and CDR2 from the germline V gene are LNHDA and SQIVND (reference sequence). The CDR3 coding sequence is TGTGCCAGTAGTGTGGGAGTAAGCACAGATACGCAGTATTTT. Protein sequence: CASSVGVSTDTQYF.

V and J are TRBV5-1 and TRBJ2-7, with D maybe TRBD1 (6 bases). Trimming stripped 4 bases from V and 5 bases from J, with 10 bases between. Per germline, CDR1 SGHRS and CDR2 YFSETQ. The CDR3 has 12 residues. The CDR3 here is CASSPGQDEQYF. In nucleotides, the CDR3 is TGCGCCAGCAGCCCGGGACAAGACGAGCAGTACTTC.

The V call is TRBV19, the J call TRBJ1-5, with unresolved D. Per the germline V gene, CDR1 is LNHDA and CDR2 is SQIVND (reference sequence). The CDR3 has 13 residues. Trimming shortened V by 9 bases and J by 4 bases, and 13 bases separated the two germline ends. CDR3 loop: CASTPSRNQPQHF. The CDR3, as DNA: TGTGCCAGCACGCCTTCCCGGAATCAGCCCCAGCATTTT.

The chain is built from TRBV19 and TRBJ1-2; D possibly corresponds to TRBD1 (6 bases). V was trimmed by 4 bases and J by 4 bases, leaving 16 bases between them. This CDR3 spans 15 amino acids. CDR1 and CDR2 (germline): LNHDA, SQIVND (reference sequence). This CDR3 is CASSNSGTQPYGYTF. CDR3 DNA sequence: TGTGCCAGTAGTAACTCCGGGACACAGCCCTATGGCTACACCTTC.

This chain uses TRBV6-1 with TRBJ2-7, with no clear D. Per germline, CDR1 MNHNS and CDR2 SASEGT. V lost 4 bases, J lost 0 bases, and 13 bases lay in between. The CDR3 totals 15 residues. CDR3 coding DNA: TGTGCCAGCAGTGGTGGCCGATCCATCTCCTACGAGCAGTACTTC. The encoded protein is CASSGGRSISYEQYF.

J is TRBJ1-4 and V is TRBV7-8, with 8 bases matching TRBD1. CDR1 and CDR2 (germline): SGHVS, FQNEAQ. J was trimmed by 6 bases and V by 7 bases; bases with no gene match: 10. The CDR3 is made up of 15 amino acids. CDR3 protein: CASNLGTGGYEKLFF. The CDR3 nucleotides are TGTGCCAGCAACCTAGGGACAGGCGGCTATGAAAAACTGTTTTTT.

The chain joins TRBV5-5 to TRBJ1-5; perhaps TRBD1 as D (5 bases). This CDR3 region has 13 residues. Germline values: CDR1 SGHKS, CDR2 YYEKEE (reference sequence). V was pared by 2 bases and J by 3 bases, with 6 bases between. CDR3 sequence reads: CASSFRDNQPQHF. CDR3 sequence (DNA): TGTGCCAGCAGCTTCAGGGACAATCAGCCCCAGCATTTT.

Details on this clone: The junction and the germline gene differ at one end; a read error may be behind it. This chain uses TRBV7-9 with TRBJ2-7, with 10 bases lining up with TRBD2. The CDR3 sequence is 15 residues long. Germline lookup yields CDR1 SEHNR and CDR2 FQNEAQ (reference sequence). This chain's CDR3 is CSSSSPLAGAYEQYF. The CDR3 coding sequence is TGTTCCAGCAGCTCCCCTCTAGCGGGGGCCTACGAGCAGTACTTC.

In its sample, this clone was seen a few times. The chain uses TRBV13 and TRBJ2-1; TRBD2 matches 7 bases. CDR1 and CDR2 from the germline V gene are PRHDT and FYEKMQ (reference sequence). Trimming at V came to 4 bases and at J to 6 bases, leaving 12 bases not matched to a gene. The CDR3 runs 16 residues. CDR3 nucleotide sequence: TGTGCCAGCAGCTCCCGCGGGAGCTTCAGAACCAATGAGCAGTTCTTC. Protein sequence: CASSSRGSFRTNEQFF.

J is TRBJ1-2 and V is TRBV10-3; D unclear. Trimming took 11 bases from V and 5 from J, leaving 24 bases between them. Germline V gene lookup returns CDR1 ENHRY and CDR2 SYGVKD. This CDR3 is 15 amino acids long. The CDR3 region has the DNA TGTGCCGTTGGGAGGGAAGGGCGGCAAGAATATGGCTACACCTTC. Translated, it gives CAVGREGRQEYGYTF.

This chain uses TRBV6-1 with TRBJ2-7, with 8 positions matching TRBD1. J was trimmed by 7 bases and V by 5 bases; bases with no gene match: 7. Germline V gives CDR1 MNHNS, CDR2 SASEGT. The CDR3 length is 13 residues. CDR3 loop: CASSSGQEFEQYF. Written as DNA, the CDR3 is TGTGCCAGCAGTTCGGGACAGGAATTTGAGCAGTACTTC.

The CDR3 DNA follows: TGTGCCAGCAGCCTTGTCCTTGGCCCGCCCCAGCATTTT. It yields the protein CASSLVLGPPQHF. The chain couples TRBV6-6 to TRBJ1-5; no reliable D call. This CDR3 comprises 13 residues. Germline lookup yields CDR1 MNHNY and CDR2 SVGAGI (reference sequence). V lost 6 bases, J lost 9 bases, and 15 bases lay in between.